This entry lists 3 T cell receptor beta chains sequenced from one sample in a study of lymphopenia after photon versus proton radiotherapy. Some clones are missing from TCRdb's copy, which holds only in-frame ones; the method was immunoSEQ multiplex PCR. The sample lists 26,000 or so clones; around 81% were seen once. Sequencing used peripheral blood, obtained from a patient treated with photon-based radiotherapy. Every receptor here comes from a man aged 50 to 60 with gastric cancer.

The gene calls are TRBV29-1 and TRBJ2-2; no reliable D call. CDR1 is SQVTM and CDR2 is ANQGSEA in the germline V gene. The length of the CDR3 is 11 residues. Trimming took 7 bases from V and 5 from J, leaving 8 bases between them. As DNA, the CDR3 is TGCAGCGCCCAGAGGACCGGGGAGCTGTTTTTT. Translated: CSAQRTGELFF.

CDR3 nucleotides: TGTGCCAGCAGTGATTGGACGGACCGCTATGGCTACACCTTC. Amino acids: CASSDWTDRYGYTF. The gene calls are TRBV9 and TRBJ1-2; D remains unclear. The germline V gene has CDR1 SGDLS and CDR2 YYNGEE. With 5 bases removed from V and 4 bases from J, the gap between germline ends came to 15 bases. CDR3 length equals 14 residues.

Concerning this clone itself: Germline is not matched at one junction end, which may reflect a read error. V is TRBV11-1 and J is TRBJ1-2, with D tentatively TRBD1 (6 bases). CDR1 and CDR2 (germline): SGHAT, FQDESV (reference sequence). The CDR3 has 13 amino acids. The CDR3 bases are TGTGCCAGCAGCCCGCGGGGGGCGTATGTCTACACCTTC. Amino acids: CASSPRGAYVYTF.